This T cell receptor (beta chain) stems from a study of blood T cell repertoires in COVID-19. The CDR3 has 15 residues. With V trimmed by 6 bases and J by 2 bases, 7 bases remained unmatched. The germline V gene encodes CDR1 SGHTA and CDR2 FQGTGA. The assay was immunoSEQ multiplex PCR, and TCRdb's table has in-frame clones only and misses some. The sample includes about 190,000 clones, approximately 86% of them seen just once. Sample: peripheral blood. The sequence was obtained from a man aged 30-40 years with acute or convalescent COVID-19. This rearrangement joins TRBV7-3 to TRBJ1-1; TRBD1 matches at 9 bases. CDR3 residues: CASRVDRGKNTEAFF. DNA for the CDR3: TGTGCCAGCAGAGTCGACAGGGGGAAAAACACTGAAGCTTTCTTT.